A selection of T cell receptor beta chains follows, all from one sample in a study of T cell responses to AZD1222 COVID-19 vaccine. TCRdb keeps only in-frame clones here, not all; method: immunoSEQ multiplex PCR. The table includes fewer than 130,000 clones, nearly 90% detected once. The sample in question was peripheral blood, obtained on day 0 of AZD1222 vaccination. The origin of the receptors is an adult in good health. Each CDR3 is given with its conserved first and last residue. A D gene is named only where the DNA matches it firmly. Rows may omit the clone size; those that give it use once, few, many or a size class.

DNA: TGTGCCAGCTCACCTACGACCGGGACCGCCTCTAACGAGCAGTACTTC; CDR3: CASSPTTGTASNEQYF; V: TRBV18; J: TRBJ2-7; size: NA; D: NA
DNA: TGTGCCAGTAGCTCCTTACAGAAAAGGGGAGGCTACAATCAGCCCCAGCATTTT; CDR3: CASSSLQKRGGYNQPQHF; V: TRBV19; J: TRBJ1-5; size: NA; D: NA
DNA: TGTGCCAGTAGTCCCTCCCGACTAGGGGAAAAACTGTTTTTT; CDR3: CASSPSRLGEKLFF; V: TRBV19; J: TRBJ1-4; size: NA; D: NA
DNA: TGTGCCAGCAGTTTGCTAGGGGGCTACACTGAAGCTTTCTTT; CDR3: CASSLLGGYTEAFF; V: TRBV28; J: TRBJ1-1; size: once; D: TRBD1
DNA: TGTGCCAGCAGGAACAACAGGGTTGCTGAAGCTTTCTTT; CDR3: CASRNNRVAEAFF; V: TRBV6-4; J: TRBJ1-1; size: once; D: NA
DNA: TGTGCCAGTAGTATGTGGGGGATGGATGGCTACACCTTC; CDR3: CASSMWGMDGYTF; V: TRBV19; J: TRBJ1-2; size: NA; D: NA
DNA: TGTGCCAGCTCACCACCGGGGGCGCAGAACTATGGCTACACCTTC; CDR3: CASSPPGAQNYGYTF; V: TRBV18; J: TRBJ1-2; size: NA; D: NA
DNA: TGTGCCAGCAGCCAAGTGGGAAAGGAGGCTTTCTTT; CDR3: CASSQVGKEAFF; V: TRBV3-1/TRBV3-2; J: TRBJ1-1; size: NA; D: NA
DNA: TGTGCCAGCAGTTTGCACACCGAACAGGGCGAAGCTTTCTTT; CDR3: CASSLHTEQGEAFF; V: TRBV28; J: TRBJ1-1; size: NA; D: NA
DNA: TGTGCCGGCGTTTCGAACACTGAAGCTTTCTTT; CDR3: CAGVSNTEAFF; V: TRBV28; J: TRBJ1-1; size: NA; D: NA
DNA: TGTGCCAGTAGTAACGGACTAGCGAACACCGGGGAGCTGTTTTTT; CDR3: CASSNGLANTGELFF; V: TRBV19; J: TRBJ2-2; size: NA; D: TRBD2
DNA: TGTGCCAGCAGCCCCAGGGGCGGCAATCAGCCCCAGCATTTT; CDR3: CASSPRGGNQPQHF; V: TRBV3-1/TRBV3-2; J: TRBJ1-5; size: NA; D: NA
DNA: TGTGCCAGCCAAAGGGGCGCCGCTAATGAAAAACTGTTTTTT; CDR3: CASQRGAANEKLFF; V: TRBV18; J: TRBJ1-4; size: NA; D: NA
DNA: TGCGCCAGCAAGTACGGAAACACTGAAGCTTTCTTT; CDR3: CASKYGNTEAFF; V: TRBV10-2; J: TRBJ1-1; size: few; D: NA
DNA: TGCGCCAGCGCCACGGGACACCGTAACACTGAAGCTTTCTTT; CDR3: CASATGHRNTEAFF; V: TRBV10-2; J: TRBJ1-1; size: few; D: NA
DNA: TGCGCCAGCAGCCCGGGACAGCAAGAGACCCAGTACTTC; CDR3: CASSPGQQETQYF; V: TRBV4-1; J: TRBJ2-5; size: NA; D: TRBD1
DNA: TGTGCCAGCTCACTAGAGACGTCAGGGGGTCAGCCCCAGCATTTT; CDR3: CASSLETSGGQPQHF; V: TRBV18; J: TRBJ1-5; size: NA; D: TRBD1
DNA: TGTGCCAGCAGTTCCCTGGACAGCGGTAACTATGGCTACACCTTC; CDR3: CASSSLDSGNYGYTF; V: TRBV27; J: TRBJ1-2; size: NA; D: NA
DNA: TGTGCCAGCAGCTCCTCTAGCGGGGGGGCTTATGAGCAGTTCTTC; CDR3: CASSSSSGGAYEQFF; V: TRBV7-2; J: TRBJ2-1; size: NA; D: TRBD2
DNA: TGTGCCAGCAGAACCCTAGGGGCAGGGGCAAAAAACATTCAGTACTTC; CDR3: CASRTLGAGAKNIQYF; V: TRBV6-6; J: TRBJ2-4; size: few; D: NA
DNA: TGTGCCAGCAGCCCGGACGAGAACACTGAAGCTTTCTTT; CDR3: CASSPDENTEAFF; V: TRBV7-6; J: TRBJ1-1; size: NA; D: NA
DNA: TGTGCCAGCAGTTTAGGGTACCGGGGGGTTGGTGAAGCTTTCTTT; CDR3: CASSLGYRGVGEAFF; V: TRBV27; J: TRBJ1-1; size: NA; D: NA
DNA: TGTGCCAGCAGGATTACAGGTCCGGAGCAAGAGACCCAGTACTTC; CDR3: CASRITGPEQETQYF; V: TRBV6-6; J: TRBJ2-5; size: NA; D: NA
DNA: TGTGCCACCAGCAGAGACCGAAGGTCTGGAAACACCATATATTTT; CDR3: CATSRDRRSGNTIYF; V: TRBV15; J: TRBJ1-3; size: once; D: NA
DNA: TGTGCCAGTAGTATCGGGACAGGCTTAGGGCAGCCCCAGCATTTT; CDR3: CASSIGTGLGQPQHF; V: TRBV19; J: TRBJ1-5; size: NA; D: TRBD1
DNA: TGTGCCAGCAGCCTCCAGGGGGGATTGGATGAAGCTTTCTTT; CDR3: CASSLQGGLDEAFF; V: TRBV7-2; J: TRBJ1-1; size: NA; D: TRBD1
DNA: TGTGCCAGCAGCTTAGGAACGGGCTCTGGAAACACCATATATTTT; CDR3: CASSLGTGSGNTIYF; V: TRBV7-9; J: TRBJ1-3; size: NA; D: NA
DNA: TGTGCCAGTAGAGCCACGGACTACCGACTGTTGGAAGCTTTCTTT; CDR3: CASRATDYRLLEAFF; V: TRBV19; J: TRBJ1-1; size: NA; D: NA
DNA: TGTGCCAGCAGAGGGCCGGGACAAAATTCCCCGCGGGACTATGGCTACACCTTC; CDR3: CASRGPGQNSPRDYGYTF; V: TRBV2; J: TRBJ1-2; size: NA; D: NA
DNA: TGTGCCAGCAGCCATAGCGGGAGGGCCAGGGGGAATGAGCAGTTCTTC; CDR3: CASSHSGRARGNEQFF; V: TRBV3-1/TRBV3-2; J: TRBJ2-1; size: NA; D: TRBD2
DNA: TGTGCCAGCAGCGTCGGGCCAAGCCCAGAGACCCAGTACTTC; CDR3: CASSVGPSPETQYF; V: TRBV9; J: TRBJ2-5; size: NA; D: NA
DNA: TGTGCCAGCTCAGAGAGACAGGCCTCCTCCCAGCCCCAGCATTTT; CDR3: CASSERQASSQPQHF; V: TRBV18; J: TRBJ1-5; size: once; D: NA
DNA: TGTGCCAGCAGCCCCGGGACTAGCATATCGGATGAGCAGTTCTTC; CDR3: CASSPGTSISDEQFF; V: TRBV6-6; J: TRBJ2-1; size: NA; D: TRBD2
DNA: TGTGCCAGCAGCTTAGGGAGGGGCACTGAAGCTTTCTTT; CDR3: CASSLGRGTEAFF; V: TRBV11-3; J: TRBJ1-1; size: NA; D: NA
DNA: TGTGCCAGCTCACCACGGCTGGACGTAGGAAACACCATATATTTT; CDR3: CASSPRLDVGNTIYF; V: TRBV18; J: TRBJ1-3; size: NA; D: NA
DNA: TGCAGCGTTGAATATAGAGGACAGGGGAGAAGGAATGAGCAGTTCTTC; CDR3: CSVEYRGQGRRNEQFF; V: TRBV29-1; J: TRBJ2-1; size: NA; D: TRBD1
DNA: TGTGCCAGCAGCTTAACGGTAGGGGGCCGGAGTGAGCAGTTCTTC; CDR3: CASSLTVGGRSEQFF; V: TRBV7-3; J: TRBJ2-1; size: NA; D: TRBD1
DNA: TGTGCCAGCAGCTTAGCCGTACAGGGGGGGTACGAGCAGTACTTC; CDR3: CASSLAVQGGYEQYF; V: TRBV7-2; J: TRBJ2-7; size: NA; D: NA